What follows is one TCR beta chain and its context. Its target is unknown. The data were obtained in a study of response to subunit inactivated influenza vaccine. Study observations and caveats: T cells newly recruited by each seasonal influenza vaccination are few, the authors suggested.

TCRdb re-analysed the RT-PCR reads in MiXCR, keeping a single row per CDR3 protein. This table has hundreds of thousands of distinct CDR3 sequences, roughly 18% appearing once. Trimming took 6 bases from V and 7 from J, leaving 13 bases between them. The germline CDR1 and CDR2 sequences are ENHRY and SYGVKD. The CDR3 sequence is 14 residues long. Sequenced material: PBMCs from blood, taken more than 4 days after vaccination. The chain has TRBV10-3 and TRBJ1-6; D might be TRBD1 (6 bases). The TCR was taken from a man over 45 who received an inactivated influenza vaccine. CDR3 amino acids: CAISPGTQNSPLHF. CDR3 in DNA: TGTGCCATCAGCCCCGGGACACAAAATTCACCCCTCCACTTT.